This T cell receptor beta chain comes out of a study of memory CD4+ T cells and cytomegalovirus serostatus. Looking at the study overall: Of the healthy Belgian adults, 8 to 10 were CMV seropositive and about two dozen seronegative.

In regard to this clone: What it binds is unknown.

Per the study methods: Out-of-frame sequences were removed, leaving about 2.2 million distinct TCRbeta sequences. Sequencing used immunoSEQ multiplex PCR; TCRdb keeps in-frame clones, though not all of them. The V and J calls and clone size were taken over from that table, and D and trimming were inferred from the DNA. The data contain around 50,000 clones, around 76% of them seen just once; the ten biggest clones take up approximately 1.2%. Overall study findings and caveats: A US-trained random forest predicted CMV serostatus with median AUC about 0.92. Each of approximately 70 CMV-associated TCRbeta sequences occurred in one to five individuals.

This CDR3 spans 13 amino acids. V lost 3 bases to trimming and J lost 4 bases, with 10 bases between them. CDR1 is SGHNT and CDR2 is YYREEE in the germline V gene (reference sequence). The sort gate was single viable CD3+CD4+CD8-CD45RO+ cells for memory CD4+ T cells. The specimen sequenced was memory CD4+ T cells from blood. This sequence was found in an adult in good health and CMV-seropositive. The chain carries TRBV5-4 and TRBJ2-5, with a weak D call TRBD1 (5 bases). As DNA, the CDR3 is TGTGCCAGCAGCTCGACAGTAATAGAGACCCAGTACTTC. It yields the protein CASSSTVIETQYF.